This TCR beta chain is drawn from a study of T cells expressing NK-cell markers. As for the study in general: Sorted CD3+CD56-NKG2C+, CD3+CD56+NKG2C- and CD3+CD56+NKG2C+ T cells were the source of the TCR beta repertoires. With respect to HCMV, most of the eight sequenced donors were seropositive, and one was seronegative.

The CDR3 extends over 13 amino acids. Details on this clonotype: The antigen remains unidentified.

General observations from the study: NKG2C+ dominant clonotypes from several donors made up about 1.0-7.5% of CD8+ T cells.

As the method of synthesis, 5'RACE template switching with UMIs yielded TCR beta cDNA. With the 5' RACE reads reprocessed, TCRdb shows one record per CDR3 protein and no DNA. Its clone listing holds 150,000 to 160,000 distinct CDR3 sequences. The chain is built from TRBV12-3 or TRBV12-4 and TRBJ1-1; lacking DNA, the TRBD1 call made by TCRdb goes unchecked. This clonotype was obtained from a woman aged 45-59 years in good health. Sequencing was carried out using blood T cells: a sorted CD56 or NKG2C T cell subset, CD4+ or CD8+ T cells, or bulk PBMC T cells (not recorded which). The CDR3 reads CASNTLGQVEAFF.